The rows below give T cell receptor beta chains drawn from one sample of a study of OX40 agonist ivuxolimab in advanced cancers. Sequencing was performed with immunoSEQ multiplex PCR; in TCRdb, only in-frame clones are kept and a portion is missing. The repertoire consists of around 140,000 clones, with 90% occurring once and the leading ten covering 0.9% to 1.2%. Here the sequenced sample was CD4+ or CD8+ T cells sorted from blood, taken in a trial of the OX40 agonist ivuxolimab. The source is an adult with an advanced solid tumor such as melanoma, head and neck, liver or kidney cancer. Both conserved end residues are part of each CDR3. The D gene is left open where the match is weak. Rows give clone size only sometimes, using once, few, many, or a class for an expanded clone.

j_gene: TRBJ1-4
d_gene: TRBD1
v_gene: TRBV19
abundance: .
CDR3aa: CASTPTGGPNEKLFF
CDR3nt: TGTGCCAGTACCCCGACAGGGGGTCCTAATGAAAAACTGTTTTTT

j_gene: TRBJ1-2
d_gene: .
v_gene: TRBV7-2
abundance: .
CDR3aa: CASSLWNRQGPCTF
CDR3nt: TGTGCCAGCAGCTTATGGAACCGTCAAGGACCCTGCACCTTC

j_gene: TRBJ2-7
d_gene: .
v_gene: TRBV10-3
abundance: .
CDR3aa: CAISVDSRGYEQYF
CDR3nt: TGTGCCATCAGTGTTGATTCCCGGGGCTACGAGCAGTACTTC

j_gene: TRBJ2-5
d_gene: TRBD2
v_gene: TRBV28
abundance: .
CDR3aa: CASRLAGGSQETQYF
CDR3nt: TGTGCCAGCAGACTAGCGGGAGGTAGTCAAGAGACCCAGTACTTC

j_gene: TRBJ1-1
d_gene: TRBD1
v_gene: TRBV28
abundance: .
CDR3aa: CASSFDRASVNTEAFF
CDR3nt: TGTGCCAGCAGTTTCGACAGGGCGTCCGTGAACACTGAAGCTTTCTTT

j_gene: TRBJ1-2
d_gene: .
v_gene: TRBV2
abundance: .
CDR3aa: CASSVLKQGVGYYGYTF
CDR3nt: TGTGCCAGCAGTGTCCTTAAACAGGGAGTGGGGTACTATGGCTACACCTTC

j_gene: TRBJ2-2
d_gene: .
v_gene: TRBV9
abundance: .
CDR3aa: CASSLPNTGELFF
CDR3nt: TGTGCCAGCAGCCTCCCGAACACCGGGGAGCTGTTTTTT

j_gene: TRBJ2-1
d_gene: .
v_gene: TRBV20-1
abundance: .
CDR3aa: CSSDLESEQFF
CDR3nt: TGCAGTTCCGACTTGGAGAGTGAGCAGTTCTTC

j_gene: TRBJ2-7
d_gene: TRBD1
v_gene: TRBV5-1
abundance: .
CDR3aa: CASSLTGAAPYEQYF
CDR3nt: TGCGCCAGCAGCCTAACAGGGGCCGCACCCTACGAGCAGTACTTC

j_gene: TRBJ2-7
d_gene: TRBD2
v_gene: TRBV18
abundance: .
CDR3aa: CASSFWTSGSSGEQYF
CDR3nt: TGTGCCAGCTCATTTTGGACTAGCGGGAGTTCGGGCGAGCAGTACTTC

j_gene: TRBJ1-2
d_gene: .
v_gene: TRBV5-6
abundance: once
CDR3aa: CASSLGPFPDGVYGYTF
CDR3nt: TGTGCCAGCAGCTTAGGACCGTTCCCTGATGGGGTGTATGGCTACACCTTC

j_gene: TRBJ1-2
d_gene: .
v_gene: TRBV7-2
abundance: .
CDR3aa: CASSQGPGGYGYTF
CDR3nt: TGTGCCAGCAGCCAGGGGCCCGGAGGTTATGGCTACACCTTC

j_gene: TRBJ1-3
d_gene: .
v_gene: TRBV6-5
abundance: .
CDR3aa: CASRGPSGNTIYF
CDR3nt: TGTGCCAGCAGAGGTCCCTCTGGAAACACCATATATTTT

j_gene: TRBJ2-6
d_gene: .
v_gene: TRBV13
abundance: once
CDR3aa: CASSLGLSGANVLTF
CDR3nt: TGTGCCAGCAGCTTAGGACTCTCTGGGGCCAACGTCCTGACTTTC

j_gene: TRBJ2-5
d_gene: .
v_gene: TRBV10-3
abundance: .
CDR3aa: CAIGGTTEETQYF
CDR3nt: TGTGCCATCGGGGGGACAACCGAAGAGACCCAGTACTTC

j_gene: TRBJ1-1
d_gene: .
v_gene: TRBV6-1
abundance: .
CDR3aa: CASRAAGGTEAFF
CDR3nt: TGTGCCAGCAGGGCCGCGGGGGGCACTGAAGCTTTCTTT

j_gene: TRBJ1-5
d_gene: .
v_gene: TRBV6-6
abundance: few
CDR3aa: CASRQDSNQPQHF
CDR3nt: TGTGCCAGCAGGCAAGATAGCAATCAGCCCCAGCATTTT

j_gene: TRBJ1-1
d_gene: .
v_gene: TRBV25-1
abundance: .
CDR3aa: CASSEYDVRGLSEAFF
CDR3nt: TGTGCCAGCAGTGAATACGATGTCCGAGGGCTTTCTGAAGCTTTCTTT

j_gene: TRBJ2-1
d_gene: .
v_gene: TRBV2
abundance: .
CDR3aa: CASSTHGAYNEQFF
CDR3nt: TGTGCCAGCAGTACTCACGGGGCCTACAATGAGCAGTTCTTC

j_gene: TRBJ2-7
d_gene: TRBD1
v_gene: TRBV28
abundance: .
CDR3aa: CASRSRGTGRGEQYF
CDR3nt: TGTGCCAGCAGATCCCGGGGGACAGGGAGGGGCGAGCAGTACTTC

j_gene: TRBJ1-1
d_gene: .
v_gene: TRBV5-1
abundance: .
CDR3aa: CASSLEGGFTEAFF
CDR3nt: TGCGCCAGCAGCTTGGAAGGGGGATTCACTGAAGCTTTCTTT

j_gene: TRBJ2-7
d_gene: .
v_gene: TRBV13
abundance: .
CDR3aa: CASSSSRLENSYEQYF
CDR3nt: TGTGCCAGCAGCTCTTCCCGACTGGAAAACTCCTACGAGCAGTACTTC

j_gene: TRBJ1-6
d_gene: TRBD1
v_gene: TRBV27
abundance: .
CDR3aa: CASSFGTGVAPLHF
CDR3nt: TGTGCCAGCAGTTTTGGGACAGGGGTTGCACCCCTCCACTTT

j_gene: TRBJ2-1
d_gene: TRBD2
v_gene: TRBV5-1
abundance: .
CDR3aa: CASSLILAGGGEQFF
CDR3nt: TGCGCCAGCAGCTTGATACTAGCGGGAGGTGGAGAGCAGTTCTTC

j_gene: TRBJ1-1
d_gene: .
v_gene: TRBV7-8
abundance: once
CDR3aa: CASSLMPKRTEAFF
CDR3nt: TGTGCCAGCAGCTTAATGCCCAAGAGAACTGAAGCTTTCTTT

j_gene: TRBJ2-7
d_gene: .
v_gene: TRBV5-1
abundance: .
CDR3aa: CASSPGGAQASYEQYF
CDR3nt: TGCGCCAGCAGCCCTGGGGGCGCTCAGGCGTCCTACGAGCAGTACTTC

j_gene: TRBJ1-2
d_gene: .
v_gene: TRBV5-1
abundance: .
CDR3aa: CASSLGPLDYGYTF
CDR3nt: TGCGCCAGCAGCTTGGGCCCGTTGGACTATGGCTACACCTTC

j_gene: TRBJ2-2
d_gene: .
v_gene: TRBV19
abundance: .
CDR3aa: CASKGRGSNTGELFF
CDR3nt: TGTGCCAGTAAGGGGAGGGGGTCGAACACCGGGGAGCTGTTTTTT

j_gene: TRBJ2-5
d_gene: TRBD1
v_gene: TRBV7-6
abundance: .
CDR3aa: CASSAWRDRGRETQYF
CDR3nt: TGTGCCAGCAGCGCCTGGCGGGACAGGGGGCGTGAGACCCAGTACTTC

j_gene: TRBJ1-1
d_gene: TRBD1
v_gene: TRBV28
abundance: .
CDR3aa: CASSFDRDPYLLNTEAFF
CDR3nt: TGTGCCAGCAGTTTCGACAGGGATCCATACCTTCTGAACACTGAAGCTTTCTTT

j_gene: TRBJ2-1
d_gene: .
v_gene: TRBV27
abundance: .
CDR3aa: CASSLHKGEAEVYEQFF
CDR3nt: TGTGCCAGCAGCCTACACAAAGGTGAAGCGGAGGTCTATGAGCAGTTCTTC

j_gene: TRBJ2-7
d_gene: TRBD2
v_gene: TRBV5-1
abundance: .
CDR3aa: CASSPGTSGPGEQYF
CDR3nt: TGCGCCAGCAGCCCCGGGACTAGCGGGCCGGGCGAGCAGTACTTC

j_gene: TRBJ2-1
d_gene: TRBD2
v_gene: TRBV7-6
abundance: .
CDR3aa: CASSREWGSAGRPDEQFF
CDR3nt: TGTGCCAGCAGCCGCGAGTGGGGATCAGCGGGAAGGCCCGATGAGCAGTTCTTC

j_gene: TRBJ2-7
d_gene: TRBD2
v_gene: TRBV28
abundance: .
CDR3aa: CASNTNRRGLNEQYF
CDR3nt: TGTGCCAGCAACACCAATCGGCGGGGGTTGAACGAGCAGTACTTC

j_gene: TRBJ2-1
d_gene: .
v_gene: TRBV21-1
abundance: .
CDR3aa: CASSTRSGGRAYNEQFF
CDR3nt: TGTGCCAGCAGCACCCGTTCGGGAGGGAGGGCCTACAATGAGCAGTTCTTC

j_gene: TRBJ2-7
d_gene: TRBD1
v_gene: TRBV5-1
abundance: .
CDR3aa: CASSLAWGRGSPYEQYF
CDR3nt: TGCGCCAGCAGCTTGGCCTGGGGCAGGGGGTCTCCCTACGAGCAGTACTTC

j_gene: TRBJ2-5
d_gene: .
v_gene: TRBV10-1
abundance: .
CDR3aa: CASSPSGSGETQYF
CDR3nt: TGCGCCAGCAGTCCTTCAGGGTCGGGAGAGACCCAGTACTTC

j_gene: TRBJ2-7
d_gene: TRBD2
v_gene: TRBV5-1
abundance: .
CDR3aa: CASSWEGLAGAYEQYF
CDR3nt: TGCGCCAGCAGCTGGGAGGGACTAGCGGGTGCATACGAGCAGTACTTC

j_gene: TRBJ2-2
d_gene: .
v_gene: TRBV7-8
abundance: .
CDR3aa: CASSLRELGVAGELFF
CDR3nt: TGTGCCAGCAGCTTAAGGGAATTGGGGGTCGCCGGGGAGCTGTTTTTT

j_gene: TRBJ2-3
d_gene: TRBD2
v_gene: TRBV5-1
abundance: .
CDR3aa: CASSLAAGSITDTQYF
CDR3nt: TGCGCCAGCAGCTTGGCAGCGGGATCGATCACAGATACGCAGTATTTT

j_gene: TRBJ1-5
d_gene: .
v_gene: TRBV19
abundance: once
CDR3aa: CASSNGRQGSNQPQHF
CDR3nt: TGTGCCAGTAGTAATGGCCGGCAAGGGAGCAATCAGCCCCAGCATTTT